The 23 T cell receptor beta chains below all came from one sample that was sequenced in a study of neoadjuvant anti-PD-1 for oral cavity cancer. Time point indicated: after neoadjuvant nivolumab, at surgical resection. The data were produced by immunoSEQ multiplex PCR, yet TCRdb's version contains in-frame clones alone and is incomplete. The table has roughly 14,000 clones, roughly 73% seen once. Specimen: PBMCs, collected after nivolumab (anti-PD-1) treatment. These receptors all come from a person between 40 and 85 years old with oral cavity squamous cell carcinoma.

This clone was counted only a few times. The chain combines TRBV28 with TRBJ2-7, with 13 bases matching TRBD2. The CDR3 length is 15 residues. J was trimmed by 5 bases and V by 6 bases; bases with no gene match: 7. CDR1 and CDR2 (germline): MDHEN, SYDVKM. CDR3 residues: CASRRTSGRLHEQYF. CDR3 in DNA: TGTGCCAGCAGGAGGACTAGCGGGAGATTGCACGAGCAGTACTTC.

The chain combines TRBV27 with TRBJ2-7, with 8 bases aligning to TRBD2. Germline CDR1 MNHEY, CDR2 SMNVEV (reference sequence). J was trimmed by 3 bases and V by 7 bases; bases with no gene match: 11. The CDR3 runs 15 residues. As DNA, the CDR3 is TGTGCCAGCAAGGGGGGGGGACTAGGGGACTACGAGCAGTACTTC. This encodes CASKGGGLGDYEQYF.

This clone has only one observation. CDR3 DNA sequence: TGTGCCAGCAGTTACTCGAGGTACACAGATACGCAGTATTTT. Its protein product is CASSYSRYTDTQYF. The chain combines TRBV6-5 with TRBJ2-3; D gene uncertain. Germline CDR1 and CDR2: MNHEY and SVGAGI. V lost 0 bases and J lost 2, with 6 bases in between. This CDR3 region has 14 residues.

This clone has more than one count but fewer than ten. The V call is TRBV28, the J call TRBJ2-7; D is uncertain. The CDR3 spans 15 residues. Germline CDR1 is MDHEN and CDR2 is SYDVKM. Deletions cut 6 bases from V and 0 bases from J, with 15 bases between. In nucleotides, the CDR3 is TGTGCCAGCAGCCCTCCGATGAGCAGCTCCTACGAGCAGTACTTC. Translating it yields CASSPPMSSSYEQYF.

The CDR3 is CAISESGEKPQHF. The CDR3 DNA reads as TGTGCCATCAGTGAGTCAGGGGAGAAGCCCCAGCATTTT. This chain joins TRBV10-3 and TRBJ1-5; TRBD1 is a possible D gene (5 bases). The CDR3 is 13 residues long. CDR1 is ENHRY and CDR2 is SYGVKD in the germline V gene. The V end was cut by 0 bases, the J end by 8 bases, with 8 bases between.

The gene calls are TRBV29-1 and TRBJ2-7; no reliable D call. The CDR3 is made up of 13 amino acids. V shed 2 bases and J shed 2 bases, with 10 bases lying between them. Germline CDR1 is SQVTM and CDR2 is ANQGSEA. The CDR3 sequence is CSVESQFTYEQYF. The CDR3 nucleotides read TGCAGCGTTGAAAGTCAGTTTACCTACGAGCAGTACTTC.

The J gene is TRBJ2-1, the V gene TRBV21-1. TRBV21-1 is noted as a pseudogene. The CDR3 runs 20 residues. In nucleotides, the CDR3 is TGTGCCAGCAGCAACGAGGCGGTGGGATCACGGACCCCCGTGATTAATGAGCAGTTCTTC. Translation gives CASSNEAVGSRTPVINEQFF.

The V gene is TRBV9, the J gene TRBJ2-1, with TRBD2 identical over 10 bases. Germline CDR1 is SGDLS and CDR2 is YYNGEE. V gave up 1 base and J gave up 9 bases; unmatched junction bases: 4. The CDR3 runs 14 residues. DNA of the CDR3: TGTGCCAGCAGCGTACCAGCGGGAGGGGGTGAGCAGTTCTTC. Amino acid sequence: CASSVPAGGGEQFF.

The chain is built from TRBV29-1 and TRBJ2-3, with TRBD2 matching 9 bases. CDR1 and CDR2 from the germline V gene are SQVTM and ANQGSEA. V gave up 7 bases and J gave up 11 bases; unmatched junction bases: 16. This CDR3 region has 14 residues. The CDR3 bases are TGCAGCGCCAGTACCGGGACTAGCAGCGTTGTGCAGTATTTT. It codes for CSASTGTSSVVQYF.

The CDR3 reads CASSIGGAPETQYF. CDR3 nucleotide sequence: TGTGCCAGTAGTATAGGGGGGGCCCCAGAGACCCAGTACTTC. The chain couples TRBV19 to TRBJ2-5, with D perhaps being TRBD1 or TRBD2 (6 bases each). The CDR3 is 14 amino acids. Germline assignment: CDR1 LNHDA and CDR2 SQIVND (reference sequence). With 1 base removed from V and 4 bases from J, the gap between germline ends came to 10 bases.

This chain joins TRBV7-3 and TRBJ2-1; the D is unclear. The CDR3 is 15 residues long. Germline-derived CDR1 and CDR2 are SGHTA and FQGTGA. V lost 2 bases to trimming and J lost 0 bases, with 8 bases between them. CDR3 loop: CASSLSPSSYNEQFF. The CDR3 DNA is TGTGCCAGCAGCTTATCCCCCAGCTCCTACAATGAGCAGTTCTTC.

The chain links TRBV7-3 to TRBJ2-1; 7 positions agree with TRBD2. The CDR3 is 13 amino acids. The germline V gene encodes CDR1 SGHTA and CDR2 FQGTGA. V gave up 5 bases and J gave up 5 bases; unmatched junction bases: 3. The DNA of the CDR3 is TGTGCCAGCAGCAGGGACTACAACAATGAGCAGTTCTTC. It specifies CASSRDYNNEQFF.

The chain has TRBV10-2 and TRBJ2-7; D gene uncertain. This CDR3 spans 11 amino acids. CDR1 WSHSY and CDR2 SAAADI come from the germline V gene. Between the trimmed V and J ends, which lost 3 bases and 5 bases, there was a span of 5 bases. The CDR3 bases are TGCGCCAGCAGTGATGGGCACGAGCAGTACTTC. It codes for CASSDGHEQYF.

The chain recombines TRBV2 with TRBJ2-3; TRBD2 agrees at 12 bases. V gave up 7 bases and J gave up 6 bases; unmatched junction bases: 11. Looked up from germline, CDR1 is SNHLY and CDR2 is FYNNEI. This CDR3 region has 16 residues. The CDR3 loop is CASTRVTSGSGDTQYF. DNA for the CDR3: TGTGCCAGCACCCGAGTGACTAGCGGGAGTGGGGATACGCAGTATTTT.

CDR3 in amino acids: CASSLSGLRNEQFF. CDR3 DNA: TGTGCCAGCAGTTTATCCGGACTCCGAAATGAGCAGTTCTTC. The chain recombines TRBV27 with TRBJ2-1; tentative D call: TRBD2 (5 bases). From germline, CDR1 is MNHEY and CDR2 SMNVEV (reference sequence). The CDR3 loop spans 14 amino acids. V was clipped by 0 bases and J by 7 bases, with 10 bases between them.

CDR3 sequence reads: CASSLDRSWYGYTF. Written as DNA, the CDR3 is TGTGCCAGCAGCTTGGACAGGAGTTGGTATGGCTACACCTTC. This sequence joins TRBV5-6 and TRBJ1-2, with D possibly TRBD1 on 5 matching bases. The CDR3 has 14 amino acids. V lost 0 bases, J lost 5 bases, and 11 bases lay in between. The germline V gene has CDR1 SGHDT and CDR2 YYEEEE.

This rearrangement joins TRBV7-6 to TRBJ2-1, with 7 bases lining up with TRBD2. The junction had 6 bases not matched to a gene; V was cut back by 5 bases and J by 2 bases. CDR1 SGHVS and CDR2 FNYEAQ come from the germline V gene. CDR3 length equals 15 residues. CDR3 nucleotides: TGTGCCAGCAGCCCACTAGCGACCACCTACAATGAGCAGTTCTTC. Its protein product is CASSPLATTYNEQFF.

This clone came up once. The chain is built from TRBV6-1 and TRBJ1-1; D is uncertain. CDR1 and CDR2 from the germline V gene are MNHNS and SASEGT. The V end lost 5 bases, the J end lost 5 bases, and 0 bases lay between the germline ends. The CDR3 contains 9 residues. CDR3: CASSTEAFF. The CDR3 DNA is TGTGCCAGCAGTACTGAAGCTTTCTTT.

This chain uses TRBV7-9 with TRBJ1-1; D gene uncertain. Per germline, CDR1 SEHNR and CDR2 FQNEAQ (reference sequence). This CDR3 contains 16 residues. Trimming removed 5 bases from V and 1 base from J, with 17 bases in between. The CDR3 nucleotides are TGTGCCAGCAGCGTGGTAAGGGCCAGAGGGAACACTGAAGCTTTCTTT. Its protein product is CASSVVRARGNTEAFF.

The chain employs TRBV27 and TRBJ2-1; possible D gene TRBD2, 6 bases. Germline CDR1 MNHEY, CDR2 SMNVEV (reference sequence). Trimming removed 4 bases from V and 4 bases from J, with 14 bases in between. CDR3 length: 15 amino acids. CDR3 amino acids: CASSYSGGIYNEQFF. DNA for the CDR3: TGTGCCAGCAGTTATTCTGGCGGGATTTACAATGAGCAGTTCTTC.

The genes are TRBV2 and TRBJ2-2; D possibly matches TRBD1 or TRBD2 (5 bases each). This CDR3 has 13 residues. Per the germline V gene, CDR1 is SNHLY and CDR2 is FYNNEI. V lost 3 bases to trimming and J lost 7 bases, with 9 bases between them. The CDR3: CASSEWGYGELFF. In DNA, the CDR3 is TGTGCCAGCAGTGAGTGGGGGTACGGGGAGCTGTTTTTT.

In its sample, this clone was seen a few times. This rearrangement joins TRBV29-1 to TRBJ1-1; TRBD1 agrees at 10 bases. The CDR3 has 13 residues. Unmatched junction bases numbered 5, after V lost 7 bases and J lost 3 bases. Germline CDR1 is SQVTM and CDR2 is ANQGSEA. The DNA of the CDR3 is TGCAGCGGTAGACAGGGGGCCTACACTGAAGCTTTCTTT. Translation gives CSGRQGAYTEAFF.

This clone was recorded a few times. An end of the junction differs from the germline gene, which may be a read error. This sequence joins TRBV2 and TRBJ1-3, with D unresolved. This CDR3 has 13 amino acids. The germline V gene has CDR1 SNHLY and CDR2 FYNNEI. The CDR3: CASGDISGNTIYF. The CDR3 DNA sequence: TGTGCCAGCGGTGACATCTCTGGAAACACCATATATTTT. Full variable domain (missing parts from reference TRBV2 and TRBJ1-3): EPEVTQTPSHQVTQMGQEVILRCVPISNHLYFYWYRQILGQKVEFLVSFYNNEISEKSEIFDDQFSVERPDGSNFTLKIRSTKLEDSAMYFCASGDISGNTIYFGEGSWLTVV.